Below, 22 T cell receptor beta chains from the same sample are listed, as sequenced in a study of PD-1 blockade in classical Hodgkin lymphoma. All patients experienced relapse after autologous stem cell transplantation, and brentuximab vedotin exposure was variable. TCRdb keeps only in-frame clones here, not all; method: immunoSEQ multiplex PCR. The table records 25,000 to 30,000 clones, roughly 76% of them present only once. Source: peripheral blood mononuclear cells (PBMCs), taken before the second cycle of nivolumab. The source of these receptors is a human donor with classical Hodgkin lymphoma.

CDR3 protein: CASSEQGESYEQYF. The CDR3 nucleotides are TGTGCCAGCAGTGAACAGGGTGAATCCTACGAGCAGTACTTC. The chain uses TRBV2 and TRBJ2-7, with D tentatively TRBD1 (5 bases). Germline V lookup: CDR1 SNHLY, CDR2 FYNNEI. Trimming stripped 2 bases from V and 1 base from J, with 9 bases between. The CDR3 is 14 residues long.

The V call is TRBV11-3, the J call TRBJ2-1, with 7 bases matching TRBD2. This CDR3 comprises 17 residues. The trim removed 4 bases at V and 5 bases at J, leaving 14 bases unmatched. Germline lookup yields CDR1 SGHNT and CDR2 YENEEA. DNA for the CDR3: TGTGCCAGCAGCTGGGGGTCGGGGGGTCCATCACACAATGAGCAGTTCTTC. Its protein is CASSWGSGGPSHNEQFF.

As for this clone: Other nucleotide sequences in the sample specify the same CDR3. The chain employs TRBV11-2 and TRBJ1-2, with 9 bases identical to TRBD1. Germline V gene data show CDR1 as SGHAT and CDR2 as FQNNGV. V dropped 2 bases and J dropped 4; count of bases not matched to a gene: 5. This CDR3 region has 15 residues. This CDR3 reads CASSLTGQGGYGYTF. The DNA for the CDR3 is TGTGCCAGCAGCTTAACGGGACAGGGCGGCTATGGCTACACCTTC.

The CDR3 sequence: CASSVSPSAGIEAFF. In nucleotides, the CDR3 is TGTGCCAGCAGCGTATCCCCCTCCGCAGGGATTGAAGCTTTCTTT. V usage is TRBV9 and J usage is TRBJ1-1, with a tentative D call TRBD1 (5 bases). Between the trimmed V and J ends, which lost 1 base and 7 bases, there was a span of 17 bases. The germline V gene has CDR1 SGDLS and CDR2 YYNGEE. CDR3 length: 15 amino acids. Together with reference TRBV9 and TRBJ1-1, the CDR3 gives the full variable domain: DSGVTQTPKHLITATGQRVTLRCSPRSGDLSVYWYQQSLDQGLQFLIQYYNGEERAKGNILERFSAQQFPDLHSELNLSSLELGDSALYFCASSVSPSAGIEAFFGQGTRLTVV.

CDR3 sequence: CSVTGKGTEGGKLFF. CDR3 DNA: TGCAGCGTGACGGGAAAAGGGACAGAAGGGGGAAAACTGTTTTTT. The V and J genes are TRBV29-1 and TRBJ1-4; 7 positions agree with TRBD1. CDR1 is SQVTM and CDR2 is ANQGSEA in the germline V gene. J gave up 10 bases and V 6 bases, and 17 bases lay outside the gene matches. CDR3 length: 15 amino acids.

The V and J genes are TRBV29-1 and TRBJ2-3; TRBD2 agrees at 9 bases. Germline V CDR1 and CDR2: SQVTM, ANQGSEA. With 4 bases clipped from V and 1 base from J, the junction kept 9 bases outside the gene matches. The CDR3 length is 16 residues. CDR3 in amino acids: CSVGSGVAGGTDTQYF. In DNA, the CDR3 is TGCAGCGTTGGATCGGGCGTAGCGGGGGGCACAGATACGCAGTATTTT.

V is TRBV27 and J is TRBJ1-6; 8 nucleotides align to TRBD1. The CDR3 runs to 16 residues. The germline V gene encodes CDR1 MNHEY and CDR2 SMNVEV (reference sequence). V dropped 7 bases and J dropped 7; count of bases not matched to a gene: 12. In DNA form, the CDR3 reads TGTGCCAGCATCTCGAGAGGGGGACAGGTGAATTCACCCCTCCACTTT. Amino acid sequence: CASISRGGQVNSPLHF.

The chain joins TRBV30 to TRBJ1-4; unclear D gene. The length of the CDR3 is 12 residues. Trimming took 0 bases from V and 8 from J, leaving 7 bases between them. The germline V gene has CDR1 GTSNPN and CDR2 SVGIG (reference sequence). The CDR3 region has the DNA TGTGCCTGGAGTGTACATCGGGAAAAACTGTTTTTT. This gives the protein CAWSVHREKLFF.

This clone was counted between two and nine times. V usage is TRBV5-1 and J usage is TRBJ2-2; the D call may be TRBD1 or TRBD2 (5 bases each). The length of the CDR3 is 15 residues. From germline, CDR1 is SGHRS and CDR2 YFSETQ. V lost 0 bases and J 0 bases, leaving 6 bases between the germline ends. In DNA form, the CDR3 reads TGCGCCAGCAGCTTGGAGGGACCGAACACCGGGGAGCTGTTTTTT. This sequence encodes CASSLEGPNTGELFF.

This clone was counted between two and nine times. The chain recombines TRBV19 with TRBJ2-7; no definite D call. From germline, CDR1 is LNHDA and CDR2 SQIVND (reference sequence). The CDR3 is 10 residues long. The ends were cut back, 9 bases at V and 4 bases at J, with 7 bases in the middle. CDR3 nucleotide sequence: TGTGCCAGCGGAGATTACGAGCAGTACTTC. This gives the protein CASGDYEQYF.

Of note for this clone: A read error may account for a junction end that differs from germline. This chain's CDR3 is CASRIGVSNQPQHF. CDR3 bases: TGTGCCAGTAGGATAGGGGTAAGCAATCAGCCCCAGCATTTT. The chain couples TRBV19 to TRBJ1-5; TRBD1 might be the D (5 bases). The CDR3 has 14 amino acids. CDR1 and CDR2 (germline): LNHDA, SQIVND (reference sequence).

The genes are TRBV9 and TRBJ2-7; 10 bases map to TRBD1. Germline V gene data show CDR1 as SGDLS and CDR2 as YYNGEE. The CDR3 sequence is 13 residues long. V lost 4 bases, J lost 6 bases, and 4 bases stayed unmatched. CDR3: CASSPGQGFEQYF. CDR3 bases: TGTGCCAGCAGCCCGGGACAGGGGTTCGAGCAGTACTTC.

This chain joins TRBV28 and TRBJ2-5; 10 bases agree with TRBD2. V was pared by 5 bases and J by 5 bases, with 8 bases of the junction left unmatched. Germline V gene lookup returns CDR1 MDHEN and CDR2 SYDVKM. The length of the CDR3 is 15 residues. DNA for the CDR3: TGTGCCAGCAGTGTAAGCGGGGGGGCCCGGGAGACCCAGTACTTC. As protein: CASSVSGGARETQYF.

The genes are TRBV19 and TRBJ1-3, with 8 positions matching TRBD1. CDR1 and CDR2 (germline): LNHDA, SQIVND (reference sequence). The CDR3 is made up of 15 amino acids. The V segment lost 3 bases and the J segment 3 bases; nucleotides outside the gene matches: 4. CDR3 in amino acids: CASSIQGAFGNTIYF. CDR3 nucleotide sequence: TGTGCCAGTAGTATTCAGGGGGCGTTTGGAAACACCATATATTTT.

The chain has TRBV9 and TRBJ1-4; D might be TRBD1 (5 bases). The germline gives CDR1 SGDLS, CDR2 YYNGEE. CDR3 length equals 14 residues. The V end lost 3 bases, the J end lost 8 bases, and 14 bases lay between the germline ends. CDR3 bases: TGTGCCAGCAGCGCCTTTGGAAGGGACGAAAAACTGTTTTTT. Translating gives CASSAFGRDEKLFF.

In this sample, this clone turned up many times. This rearrangement joins TRBV9 to TRBJ2-5; D may correspond to TRBD1 or TRBD2 (6 bases each). CDR1 and CDR2 from the germline V gene are SGDLS and YYNGEE. Trimming cost V 3 bases and J 9 bases, with 21 bases left between them. The CDR3 has 15 amino acids. The CDR3 sequence: CASSAGGDKTLPQYF. CDR3 bases: TGTGCCAGCAGCGCGGGCGGGGACAAGACACTCCCCCAGTACTTC.

The chain joins TRBV15 to TRBJ2-1; TRBD1 matches at 8 bases. CDR3 length: 15 amino acids. CDR1 and CDR2 from the germline V gene are LNHNV and YYDKDF (reference sequence). The J segment lost 7 bases and the V segment lost 5 bases, leaving 10 bases of the junction unmatched. CDR3 DNA sequence: TGTGCCACCAGCCCGGGGCTGGGACAGGCGAATGAGCAGTTCTTC. Residues: CATSPGLGQANEQFF.

The V call is TRBV5-1, the J call TRBJ2-6; weak D call: TRBD2 (5 bases). Germline CDR1 SGHRS, CDR2 YFSETQ. Trimming shortened V by 2 bases and J by 1 base, and 10 bases separated the two germline ends. The CDR3 spans 16 residues. The DNA of the CDR3 is TGCGCCAGCAGCTTAGATTCGGGGTCTGGGGCCAACGTCCTGACTTTC. It specifies CASSLDSGSGANVLTF.

V gene TRBV5-1 combines with J gene TRBJ2-5, with a weak D call TRBD2 (6 bases). Germline CDR1 is SGHRS and CDR2 is YFSETQ. Trimming pared 5 bases from V and 5 bases from J, leaving 16 bases between. This CDR3 comprises 14 residues. CDR3 amino acids: CASSRLGGSETQYF. In DNA, the CDR3 is TGCGCCAGCAGTCGGCTAGGAGGGTCGGAGACCCAGTACTTC.

The chain has TRBV5-1 and TRBJ2-7, with D possibly being TRBD1 (5 bases). The V gene's germline CDR1 is SGHRS and CDR2 YFSETQ. The V end was cut by 1 base, the J end by 3 bases, with 11 bases between. The CDR3 loop spans 14 amino acids. The CDR3 sequence is CASSLNQGVYEQYV. The CDR3 DNA reads as TGCGCCAGCAGCTTGAACCAGGGCGTCTACGAGCAGTACGTC.

The chain joins TRBV30 to TRBJ2-1, with D maybe TRBD2 (6 bases). The V and J ends lost 5 bases and 6 bases respectively, with 14 bases between them. Per the germline V gene, CDR1 is GTSNPN and CDR2 is SVGIG (reference sequence). CDR3 size: 13 residues. The CDR3 loop reads CAWGGLLGNEQFF. The CDR3 coding sequence is TGTGCCTGGGGAGGGCTTCTGGGCAATGAGCAGTTCTTC.

This clone was seen a few times. The genes are TRBV5-1 and TRBJ2-5; TRBD1 agrees at 12 bases. V gave up 4 bases and J gave up 0 bases; unmatched junction bases: 4. The CDR3 totals 16 residues. Germline CDR1 SGHRS, CDR2 YFSETQ. CDR3 bases: TGCGCCAGCAGCGGTGGGACAGGGGGCTACCAAGAGACCCAGTACTTC. It codes for CASSGGTGGYQETQYF.